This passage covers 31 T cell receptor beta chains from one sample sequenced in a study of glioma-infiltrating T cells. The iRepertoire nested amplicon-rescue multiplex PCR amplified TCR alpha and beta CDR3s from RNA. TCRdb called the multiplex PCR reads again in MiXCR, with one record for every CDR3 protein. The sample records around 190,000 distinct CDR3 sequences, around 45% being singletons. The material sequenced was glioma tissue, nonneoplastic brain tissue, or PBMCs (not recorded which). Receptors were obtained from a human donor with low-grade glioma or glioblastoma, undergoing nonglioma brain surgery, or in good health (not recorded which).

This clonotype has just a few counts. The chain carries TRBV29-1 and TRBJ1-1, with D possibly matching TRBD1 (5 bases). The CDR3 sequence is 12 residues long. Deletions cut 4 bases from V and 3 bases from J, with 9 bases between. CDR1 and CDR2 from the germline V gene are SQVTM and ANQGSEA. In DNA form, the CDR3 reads TGCAGCGTTGTTGAGACAGACACTGAAGCTTTCTTT. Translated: CSVVETDTEAFF.

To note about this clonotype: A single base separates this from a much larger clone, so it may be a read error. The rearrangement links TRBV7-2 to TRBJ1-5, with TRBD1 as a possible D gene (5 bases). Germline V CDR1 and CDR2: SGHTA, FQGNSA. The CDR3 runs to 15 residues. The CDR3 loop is CASSFYEGNNQPKHF. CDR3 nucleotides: TGTGCCAGCAGCTTCTACGAGGGGAACAATCAGCCCAAGCATTTT.

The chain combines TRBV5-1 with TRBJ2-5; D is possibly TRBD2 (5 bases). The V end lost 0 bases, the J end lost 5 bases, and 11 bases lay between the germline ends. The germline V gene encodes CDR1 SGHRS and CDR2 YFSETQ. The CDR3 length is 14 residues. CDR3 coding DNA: TGCGCCAGCAGCTTGGCGGCTAGCAGTGAGACCCAGTACTTC. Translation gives CASSLAASSETQYF.

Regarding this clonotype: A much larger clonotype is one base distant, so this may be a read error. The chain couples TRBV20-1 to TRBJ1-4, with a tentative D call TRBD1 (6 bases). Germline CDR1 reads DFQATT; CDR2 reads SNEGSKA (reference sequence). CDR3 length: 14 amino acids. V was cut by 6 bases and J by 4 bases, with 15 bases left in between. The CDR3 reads CSAVGAQINEKLFF. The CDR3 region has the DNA TGCAGTGCGGTGGGGGCACAGATTAATGAAAAACTGTTTTTT.

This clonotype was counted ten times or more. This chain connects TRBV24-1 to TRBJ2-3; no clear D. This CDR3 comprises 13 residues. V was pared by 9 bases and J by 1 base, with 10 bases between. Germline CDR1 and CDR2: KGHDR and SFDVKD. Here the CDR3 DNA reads TGTGCCACCGGAGAGGACGGCACAGATACGCAGTATTTT. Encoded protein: CATGEDGTDTQYF.

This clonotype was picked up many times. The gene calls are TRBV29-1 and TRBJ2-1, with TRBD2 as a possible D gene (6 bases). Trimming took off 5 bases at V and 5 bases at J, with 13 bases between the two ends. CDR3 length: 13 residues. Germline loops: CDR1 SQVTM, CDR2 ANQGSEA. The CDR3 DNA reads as TGCAGCGTTCAGGGAGGAGCCAACAATGAGCAGTTCTTC. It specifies CSVQGGANNEQFF.

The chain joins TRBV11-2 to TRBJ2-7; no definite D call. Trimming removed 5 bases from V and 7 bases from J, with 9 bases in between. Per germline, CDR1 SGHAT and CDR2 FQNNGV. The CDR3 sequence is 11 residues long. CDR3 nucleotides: TGTGCCAGCAGCGCGCTTCGGGAGCAGTACTTC. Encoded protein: CASSALREQYF.

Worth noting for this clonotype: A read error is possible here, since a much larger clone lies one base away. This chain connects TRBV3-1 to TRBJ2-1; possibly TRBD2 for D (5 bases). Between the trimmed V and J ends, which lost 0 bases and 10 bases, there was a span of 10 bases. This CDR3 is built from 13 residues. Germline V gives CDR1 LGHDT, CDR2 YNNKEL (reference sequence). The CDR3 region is CASSQDRGMEQFF. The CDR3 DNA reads TGTGCCAGCAGCCAAGATCGAGGGATGGAGCAGTTCTTC.

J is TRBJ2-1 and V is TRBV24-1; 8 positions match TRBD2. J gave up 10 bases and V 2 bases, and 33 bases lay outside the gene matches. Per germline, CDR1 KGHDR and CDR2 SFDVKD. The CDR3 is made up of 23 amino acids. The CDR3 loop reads CATSDWDGGGNIPTKRGGYEQFF. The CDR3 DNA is TGTGCCACCAGTGATTGGGACGGGGGGGGCAATATACCGACGAAAAGGGGTGGCTACGAGCAGTTCTTC.

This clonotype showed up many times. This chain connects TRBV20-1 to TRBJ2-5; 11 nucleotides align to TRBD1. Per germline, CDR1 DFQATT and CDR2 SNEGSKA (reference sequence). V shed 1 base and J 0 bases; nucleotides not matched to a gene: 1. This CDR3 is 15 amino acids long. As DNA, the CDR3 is TGCAGTGCTAGAGGGGACAGGGGGAACCAAGAGACCCAGTACTTC. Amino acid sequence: CSARGDRGNQETQYF.

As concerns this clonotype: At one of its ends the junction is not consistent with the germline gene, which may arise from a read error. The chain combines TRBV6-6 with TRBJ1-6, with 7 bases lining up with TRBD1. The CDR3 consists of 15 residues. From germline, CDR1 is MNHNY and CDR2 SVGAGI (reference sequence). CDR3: CANSRRQGQNSPVHF. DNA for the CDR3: TGTGCCAACAGCCGTCGACAGGGACAGAATTCACCCGTCCACTTT.

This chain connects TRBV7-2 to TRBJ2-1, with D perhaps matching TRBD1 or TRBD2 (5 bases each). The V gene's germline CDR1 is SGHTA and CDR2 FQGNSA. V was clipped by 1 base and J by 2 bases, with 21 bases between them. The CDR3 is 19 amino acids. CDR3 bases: TGTGCCAGCAGCTTAGGACGCTTGCCGACCGGGACCCCCTACAATGAGCAGTTCTTC. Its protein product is CASSLGRLPTGTPYNEQFF. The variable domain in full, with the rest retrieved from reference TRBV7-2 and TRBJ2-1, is GAGVSQSPSNKVTEKGKDVELRCDPISGHTALYWYRQSLGQGLEFLIYFQGNSAPDKSGLPSDRFSAERTGGSVSTLTIQRTQQEDSAVYLCASSLGRLPTGTPYNEQFFGPGTRLTVL.

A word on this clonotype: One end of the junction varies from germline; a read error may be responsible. The CDR3 nucleotides read TGTGCCAGCACCCCAAGGGTTTGGCTCAATCAGCCCAAGCATTTT. This sequence encodes CASTPRVWLNQPKHF. This chain connects TRBV28 to TRBJ1-5; D remains unclear. The length of the CDR3 is 15 residues. From germline, CDR1 is MDHEN and CDR2 SYDVKM.

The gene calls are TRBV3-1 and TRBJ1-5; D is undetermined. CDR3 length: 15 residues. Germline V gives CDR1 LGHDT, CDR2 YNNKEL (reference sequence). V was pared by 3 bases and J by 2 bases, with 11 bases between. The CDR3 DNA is TGTGCCAGCAGCCACCCAGGTATTGGCAATCAGCCCCAGCATTTT. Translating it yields CASSHPGIGNQPQHF.

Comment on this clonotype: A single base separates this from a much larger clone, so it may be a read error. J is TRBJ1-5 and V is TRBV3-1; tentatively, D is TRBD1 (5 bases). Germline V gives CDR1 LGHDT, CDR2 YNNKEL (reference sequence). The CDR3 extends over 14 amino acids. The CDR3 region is CASSFWGLNHPQHF. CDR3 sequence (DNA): TGTGCCAGCAGTTTCTGGGGACTGAATCATCCCCAGCATTTT.

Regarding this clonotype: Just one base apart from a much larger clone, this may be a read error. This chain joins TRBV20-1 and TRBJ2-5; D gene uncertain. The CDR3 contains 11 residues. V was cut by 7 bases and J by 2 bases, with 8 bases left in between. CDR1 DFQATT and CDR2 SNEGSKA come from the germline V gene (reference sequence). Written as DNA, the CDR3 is TGCAGTGGTAGGCTACAAGAGACCCAGTACTTC. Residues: CSGRLQETQYF.

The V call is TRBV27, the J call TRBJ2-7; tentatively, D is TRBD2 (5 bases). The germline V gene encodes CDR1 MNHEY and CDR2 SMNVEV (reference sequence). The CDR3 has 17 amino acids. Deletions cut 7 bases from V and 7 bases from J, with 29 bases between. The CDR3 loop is CASIPRPGNPSYNEQYF. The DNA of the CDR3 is TGTGCCAGCATCCCCCGACCCGGGAATCCGTCCTACAATGAGCAGTACTTC.

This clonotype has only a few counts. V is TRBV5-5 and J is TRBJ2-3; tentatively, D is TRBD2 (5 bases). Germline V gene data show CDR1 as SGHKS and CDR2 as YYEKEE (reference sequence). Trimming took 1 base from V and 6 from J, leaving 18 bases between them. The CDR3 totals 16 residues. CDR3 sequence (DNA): TGTGCCAGCAGCTTGTCCGGCTCAGGTTTAGCGGATACGCAGTATTTT. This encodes CASSLSGSGLADTQYF.

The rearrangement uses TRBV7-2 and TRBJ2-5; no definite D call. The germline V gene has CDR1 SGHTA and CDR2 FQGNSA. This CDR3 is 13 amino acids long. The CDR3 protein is CVSSLGVPGTQYF. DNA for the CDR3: TGTGTTAGCAGCTTAGGAGTCCCAGGGACCCAGTACTTC.

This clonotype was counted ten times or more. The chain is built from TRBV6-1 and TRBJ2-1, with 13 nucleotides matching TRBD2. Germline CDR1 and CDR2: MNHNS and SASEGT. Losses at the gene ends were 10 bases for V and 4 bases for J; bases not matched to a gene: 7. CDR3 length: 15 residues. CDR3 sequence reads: CATGTSGTNYNEQFF. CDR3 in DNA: TGTGCCACCGGGACTAGCGGGACTAATTACAATGAGCAGTTCTTC.

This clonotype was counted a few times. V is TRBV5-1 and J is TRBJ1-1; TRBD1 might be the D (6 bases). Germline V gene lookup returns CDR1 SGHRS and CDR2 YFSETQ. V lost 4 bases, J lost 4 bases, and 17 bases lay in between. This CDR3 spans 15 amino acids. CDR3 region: CASSRGGAKGTEAFF. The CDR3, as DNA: TGCGCCAGCAGCCGAGGGGGGGCAAAAGGCACTGAAGCTTTCTTT.

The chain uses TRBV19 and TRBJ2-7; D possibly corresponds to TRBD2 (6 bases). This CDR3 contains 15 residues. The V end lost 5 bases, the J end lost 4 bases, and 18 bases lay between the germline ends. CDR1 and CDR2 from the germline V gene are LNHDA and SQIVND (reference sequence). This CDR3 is CASSVGLQSAYEQYF. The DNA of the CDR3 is TGTGCCAGTAGTGTGGGACTTCAGTCGGCGTACGAGCAGTACTTC. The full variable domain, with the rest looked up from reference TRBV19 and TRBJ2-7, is DGGITQSPKYLFRKEGQNVTLSCEQNLNHDAMYWYRQDPGQGLRLIYYSQIVNDFQKGDIAEGYSVSREKKESFPLTVTSAQKNPTAFYLCASSVGLQSAYEQYFGPGTRLTVT.

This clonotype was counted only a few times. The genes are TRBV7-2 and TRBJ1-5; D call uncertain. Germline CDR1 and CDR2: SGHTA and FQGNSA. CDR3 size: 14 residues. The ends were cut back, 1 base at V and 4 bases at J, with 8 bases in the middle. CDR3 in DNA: TGTGCCAGCAGCTTAGTTGTAAAAAATCAGCCCCAGCATTTT. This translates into CASSLVVKNQPQHF.

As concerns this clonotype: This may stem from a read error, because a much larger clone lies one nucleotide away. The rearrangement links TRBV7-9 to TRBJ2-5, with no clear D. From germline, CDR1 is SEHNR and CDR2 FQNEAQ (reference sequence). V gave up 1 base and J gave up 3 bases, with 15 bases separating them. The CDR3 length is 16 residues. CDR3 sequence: CASSLGSVGSKETQYF. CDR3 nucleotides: TGTGCCAGCAGCTTAGGCAGCGTAGGAAGCAAAGAGACCCAGTACTTC. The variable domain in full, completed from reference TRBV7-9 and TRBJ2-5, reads DTGVSQNPRHKITKRGQNVTFRCDPISEHNRLYWYRQTLGQGPEFLTYFQNEAQLEKSRLLSDRFSAERPKGSFSTLEIQRTEQGDSAMYLCASSLGSVGSKETQYFGPGTRLLVL.

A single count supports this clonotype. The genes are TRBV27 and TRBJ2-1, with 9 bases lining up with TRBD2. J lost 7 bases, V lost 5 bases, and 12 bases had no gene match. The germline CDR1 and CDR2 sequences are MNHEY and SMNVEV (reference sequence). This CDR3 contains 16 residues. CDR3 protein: CASSVIAGVWGNEQFF. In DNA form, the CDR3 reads TGTGCCAGCAGTGTGATAGCGGGAGTCTGGGGGAATGAGCAGTTCTTC.

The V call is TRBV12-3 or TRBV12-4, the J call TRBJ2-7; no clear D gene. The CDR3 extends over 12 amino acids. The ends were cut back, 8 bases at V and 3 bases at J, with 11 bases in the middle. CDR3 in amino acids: CASSAAHYEQYF. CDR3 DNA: TGTGCCAGCTCCGCGGCCCACTACGAGCAGTACTTC.

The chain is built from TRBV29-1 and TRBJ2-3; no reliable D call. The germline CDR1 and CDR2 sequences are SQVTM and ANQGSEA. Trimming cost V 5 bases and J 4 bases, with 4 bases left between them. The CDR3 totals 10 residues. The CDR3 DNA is TGCAGCGTTTACCCAGATACGCAGTATTTT. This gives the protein CSVYPDTQYF.

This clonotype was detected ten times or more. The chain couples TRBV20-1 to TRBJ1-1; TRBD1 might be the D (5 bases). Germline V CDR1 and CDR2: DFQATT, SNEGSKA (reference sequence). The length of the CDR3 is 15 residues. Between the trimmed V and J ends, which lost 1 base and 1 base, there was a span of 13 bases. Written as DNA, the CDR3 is TGCAGTGCTAGAGCGGGAGCAGGGAAGAACACTGAAGCTTTCTTT. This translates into CSARAGAGKNTEAFF.

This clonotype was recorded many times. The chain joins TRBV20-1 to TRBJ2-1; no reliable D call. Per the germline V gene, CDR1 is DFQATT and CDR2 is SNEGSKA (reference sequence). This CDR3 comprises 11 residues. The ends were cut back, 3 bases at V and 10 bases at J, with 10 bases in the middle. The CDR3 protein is CSASWLGEQFF. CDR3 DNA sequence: TGCAGTGCTAGCTGGTTGGGAGAGCAGTTCTTC.

In DNA, the CDR3 is TGTGCCAGCAGCTTATCCGACGCTAGCACAGATACGCAGTATTTT. Encoded protein: CASSLSDASTDTQYF. This chain uses TRBV7-2 with TRBJ2-3; D uncertain. CDR1 is SGHTA, CDR2 FQGNSA, per germline. The CDR3 contains 15 residues. Trimming left V 2 bases short and J 0 bases short, with 9 bases between. The variable domain in full, completed from reference TRBV7-2 and TRBJ2-3, reads GAGVSQSPSNKVTEKGKDVELRCDPISGHTALYWYRQSLGQGLEFLIYFQGNSAPDKSGLPSDRFSAERTGGSVSTLTIQRTQQEDSAVYLCASSLSDASTDTQYFGPGTRLTVL.

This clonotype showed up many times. The CDR3 spells CATSVRLQGFHSNQPQHF. The CDR3 DNA reads TGTGCCACCAGCGTCCGCCTGCAGGGATTCCATAGCAATCAGCCCCAGCATTTT. The chain is built from TRBV15 and TRBJ1-5, with D maybe TRBD1 (5 bases). This CDR3 region has 18 residues. Looked up from germline, CDR1 is LNHNV and CDR2 is YYDKDF (reference sequence). V lost 5 bases and J lost 0, with 20 bases in between.